Listed below are T cell receptor beta chains from one sample, sequenced in a study of cytomegalovirus exposure and HLA in healthy donors. Generated by immunoSEQ multiplex PCR, the TCRdb table keeps only in-frame clones and is missing some. The profile shows about 200,000 clones, 65% to 90% of them singletons. The sequenced sample consisted of PBMCs. The receptors derive from a woman aged 30 to 39 in good health and CMV-seronegative. CDR3s include the opening cysteine and the closing phenylalanine or tryptophan. The D gene is left open where the match is weak. Size tells how often a clone was seen (once, few, many) or the class of an expanded clone, and some rows leave it out.

-	-	TRBJ2-7	TRBV18	TGTGCCAGCTCACCACCGGGTTACCGGCAGGTAGTGAACGAGCAGTACTTC	CASSPPGYRQVVNEQYF
-	TRBD2	TRBJ2-3	TRBV2	TGTGCCAGCTCTAGGCTAGCGGGCGAAGATACGCAGTATTTT	CASSRLAGEDTQYF
once	TRBD1	TRBJ1-1	TRBV18	TGTGCCAGCTCACCTCGGGCAGGGGGAATGAACACTGAAGCTTTCTTT	CASSPRAGGMNTEAFF
once	-	TRBJ2-3	TRBV6-1	TGTGCCAGCCAAGCGGCAGGTATGCAGTATTTT	CASQAAGMQYF
-	TRBD1	TRBJ2-1	TRBV5-1	TGCGCCAGCAGCCCTGGACAGGGGTCCTACAATGAGCAGTTCTTC	CASSPGQGSYNEQFF
-	-	TRBJ1-2	TRBV7-2	TGTGCCAGCAGCCCCGGGACAACCTATGGCTACACCTTC	CASSPGTTYGYTF
-	-	TRBJ1-5	TRBV27	TGTGCCAGCAGTTTATTCACAGGGCCCCCGAATCAGCCCCAGCATTTT	CASSLFTGPPNQPQHF
-	-	TRBJ1-3	TRBV7-9	TGTGCCAGCAGCTTCGGTATCGACACCATATATTTT	CASSFGIDTIYF
-	TRBD2	TRBJ2-1	TRBV28	TGTGCCAGCAGCGAACTAGCGGGCTACAATGAGCAGTTCTTC	CASSELAGYNEQFF
-	-	TRBJ2-7	TRBV2	TGTGCCAGCGGAAGCGGCGGCTACGAGCAGTACTTC	CASGSGGYEQYF
-	-	TRBJ2-1	TRBV7-6	TGTGCCAGCAGCTTGGCGACTATTAAAGGGTACAATGAGCAGTTCTTC	CASSLATIKGYNEQFF
-	TRBD1	TRBJ1-2	TRBV28	TGTGCCAGCAGTTTAATAAGGGGACAGGCTAACTATGGCTACACCTTC	CASSLIRGQANYGYTF
-	TRBD1	TRBJ1-2	TRBV15	TGTGCCACCAGCAGAGATTTCTTAGGACAGGAGGTTGATGGCTACACCTTC	CATSRDFLGQEVDGYTF
few	-	TRBJ2-3	TRBV11-2	TGTGCCAGCAGCTTCGGGACTCTCAACACAGATACGCAGTATTTT	CASSFGTLNTDTQYF
-	-	TRBJ1-1	TRBV21-1	TGTGCCAGCAGCGGACTAAGGACGGTGAACACTGAAGCTTTCTTT	CASSGLRTVNTEAFF
-	TRBD2	TRBJ2-2	TRBV28	TGTGCCAGCAAAATCGGACTAGCGGGATACACCGGGGAGCTGTTTTTT	CASKIGLAGYTGELFF